The text below deals with one T cell receptor (beta chain). TCRdb keeps only in-frame clones here, not all; method: immunoSEQ multiplex PCR. The sample has some 300,000 clones; around 85% are singletons. This record belongs to a study of blood T cell repertoires in COVID-19. About the research overall: Samples came from the United States, Italy and Spain, spanning acute and convalescent COVID-19.

This sequence was found in a woman aged 45-65 years with active or convalescent COVID-19. The sequencing input was peripheral blood.

CDR3 coding DNA: TGTGCCACCAGCGGACAGGGTGCAGGCTACAATGAGCAGTTCTTC. Its protein is CATSGQGAGYNEQFF. The V gene is TRBV24-1, the J gene TRBJ2-1; TRBD1 matches at 8 bases. V was clipped by 7 bases and J by 3 bases; unmatched bases: 7. Germline V gene lookup returns CDR1 KGHDR and CDR2 SFDVKD. This CDR3 is built from 15 residues.